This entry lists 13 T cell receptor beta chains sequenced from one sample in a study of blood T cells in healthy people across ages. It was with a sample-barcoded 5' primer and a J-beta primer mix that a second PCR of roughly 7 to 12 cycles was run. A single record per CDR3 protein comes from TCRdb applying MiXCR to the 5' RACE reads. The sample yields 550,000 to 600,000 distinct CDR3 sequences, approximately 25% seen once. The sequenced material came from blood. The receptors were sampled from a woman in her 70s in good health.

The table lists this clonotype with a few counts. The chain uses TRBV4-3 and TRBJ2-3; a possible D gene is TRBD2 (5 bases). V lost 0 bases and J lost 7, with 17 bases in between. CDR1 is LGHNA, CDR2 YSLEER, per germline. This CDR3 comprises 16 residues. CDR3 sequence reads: CASSQDLGAAWYTQYF. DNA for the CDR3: TGCGCCAGCAGCCAAGATCTCGGAGCGGCATGGTATACGCAGTATTTT.

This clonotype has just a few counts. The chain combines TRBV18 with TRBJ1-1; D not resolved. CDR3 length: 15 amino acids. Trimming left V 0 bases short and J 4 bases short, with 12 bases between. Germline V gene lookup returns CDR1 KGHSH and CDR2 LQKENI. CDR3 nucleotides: TGTGCCAGCTCACCACCTAACGCCGGCTCCACTGAAGCTTTCTTT. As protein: CASSPPNAGSTEAFF.

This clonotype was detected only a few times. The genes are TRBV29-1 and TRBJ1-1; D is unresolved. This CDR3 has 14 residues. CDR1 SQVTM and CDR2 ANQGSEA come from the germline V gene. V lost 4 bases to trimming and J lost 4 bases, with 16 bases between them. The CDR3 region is CSVVLRPRGTEAFF. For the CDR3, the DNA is TGCAGCGTTGTACTCCGGCCCCGGGGCACTGAAGCTTTCTTT.

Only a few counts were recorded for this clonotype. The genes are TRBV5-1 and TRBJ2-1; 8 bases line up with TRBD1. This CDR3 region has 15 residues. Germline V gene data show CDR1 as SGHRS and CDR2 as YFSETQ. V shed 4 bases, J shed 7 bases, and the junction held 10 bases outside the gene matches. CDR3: CASSESTGGKNEQFF. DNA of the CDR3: TGCGCCAGCAGCGAGAGCACAGGGGGAAAGAATGAGCAGTTCTTC.

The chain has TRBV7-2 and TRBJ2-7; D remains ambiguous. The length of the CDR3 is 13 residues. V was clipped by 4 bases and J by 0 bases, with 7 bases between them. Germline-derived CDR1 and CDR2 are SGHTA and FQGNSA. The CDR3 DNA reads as TGTGCCAGCAGCTCCCGCTTCTCCTACGAGCAGTACTTC. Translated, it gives CASSSRFSYEQYF. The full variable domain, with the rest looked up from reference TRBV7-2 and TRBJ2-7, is GAGVSQSPSNKVTEKGKDVELRCDPISGHTALYWYRQSLGQGLEFLIYFQGNSAPDKSGLPSDRFSAERTGGSVSTLTIQRTQQEDSAVYLCASSSRFSYEQYFGPGTRLTVT.

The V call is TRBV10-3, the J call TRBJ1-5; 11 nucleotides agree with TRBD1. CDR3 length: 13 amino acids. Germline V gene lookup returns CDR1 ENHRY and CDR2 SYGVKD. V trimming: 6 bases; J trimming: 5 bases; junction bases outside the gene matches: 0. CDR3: CAIRGQGDQPQHF. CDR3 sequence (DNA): TGTGCCATCAGGGGACAGGGGGATCAGCCCCAGCATTTT.

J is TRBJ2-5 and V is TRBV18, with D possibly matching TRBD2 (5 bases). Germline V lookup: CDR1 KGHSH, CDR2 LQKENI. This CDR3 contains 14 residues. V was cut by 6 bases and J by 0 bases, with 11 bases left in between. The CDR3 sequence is CASSPAAYQETQYF. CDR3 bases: TGTGCCAGCTCGCCAGCGGCGTACCAAGAGACCCAGTACTTC.

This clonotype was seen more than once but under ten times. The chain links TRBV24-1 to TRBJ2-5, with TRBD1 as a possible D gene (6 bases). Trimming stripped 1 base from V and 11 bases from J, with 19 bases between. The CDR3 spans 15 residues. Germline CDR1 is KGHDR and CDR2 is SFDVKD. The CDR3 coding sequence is TGTGCCACCAGTGATTTCCAAACAGGGTCTGGGAGACAGTACTTC. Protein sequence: CATSDFQTGSGRQYF.

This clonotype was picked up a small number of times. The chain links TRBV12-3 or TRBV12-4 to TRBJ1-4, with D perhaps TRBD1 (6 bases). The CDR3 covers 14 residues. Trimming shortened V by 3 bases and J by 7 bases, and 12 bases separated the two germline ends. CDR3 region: CASSFGGGGEKLFF. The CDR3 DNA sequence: TGTGCCAGCAGTTTCGGAGGGGGAGGTGAAAAACTGTTTTTT.

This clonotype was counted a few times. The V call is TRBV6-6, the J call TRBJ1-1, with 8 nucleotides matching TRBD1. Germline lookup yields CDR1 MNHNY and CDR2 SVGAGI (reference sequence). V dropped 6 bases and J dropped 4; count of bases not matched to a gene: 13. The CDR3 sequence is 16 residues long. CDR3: CASRHLRTGLITEAFF. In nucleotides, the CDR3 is TGTGCCAGCAGGCACCTGAGGACAGGGTTAATCACTGAAGCTTTCTTT.

CDR3 protein: CASSYGGTSEETQYF. The CDR3 DNA reads TGTGCCAGCAGTTACGGCGGGACTAGCGAAGAGACCCAGTACTTC. The rearrangement links TRBV6-2 or TRBV6-3 to TRBJ2-5, with 10 bases that match TRBD2. Germline V CDR1 and CDR2: MNHEY, SVGEGT. After removal of 2 bases from V and 3 bases from J, the junction contained 3 bases not matched to a gene. This CDR3 region has 15 residues.

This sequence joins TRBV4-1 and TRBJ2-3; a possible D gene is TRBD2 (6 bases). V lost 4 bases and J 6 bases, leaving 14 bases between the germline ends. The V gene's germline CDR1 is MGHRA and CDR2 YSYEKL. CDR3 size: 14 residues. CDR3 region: CASSPGLLSDTQYF. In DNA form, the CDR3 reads TGCGCCAGCAGCCCGGGACTTCTTTCTGATACGCAGTATTTT.

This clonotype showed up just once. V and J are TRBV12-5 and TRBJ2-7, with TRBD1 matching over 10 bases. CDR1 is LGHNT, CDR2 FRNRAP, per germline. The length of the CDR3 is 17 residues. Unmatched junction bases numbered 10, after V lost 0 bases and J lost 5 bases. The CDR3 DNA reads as TGTGCTAGTGGTTTGGTACCAGGTCGGGACAGGGGAGACGAGCAGTACTTC. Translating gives CASGLVPGRDRGDEQYF.